Each of the 30 T cell receptor beta chains below was sequenced from the same sample in a study of blood T cell repertoires in COVID-19. Here immunoSEQ multiplex PCR was the method, and the copy in TCRdb shows in-frame clones only, minus some. The table lists more than 95,000 clones, around 78% of them singletons. The material sequenced was peripheral blood. The receptors here all came from a man aged 30 to 39 with acute or convalescent COVID-19.

In this sample, this clone turned up once. The chain recombines TRBV5-6 with TRBJ2-5; TRBD1 matches at 10 bases. Trimming at V came to 4 bases and at J to 4 bases, leaving 4 bases not matched to a gene. This CDR3 comprises 14 residues. Per the germline V gene, CDR1 is SGHDT and CDR2 is YYEEEE. CDR3 residues: CASSLDRGAETQYF. The CDR3 DNA follows: TGTGCCAGCAGCCTGGACAGGGGGGCAGAGACCCAGTACTTC.

This clone was recorded only once. The genes are TRBV9 and TRBJ1-1, with 8 bases aligning to TRBD1. This CDR3 has 14 amino acids. Germline assignment: CDR1 SGDLS and CDR2 YYNGEE. J lost 4 bases, V lost 4 bases, and 6 bases had no gene match. CDR3 protein: CASSPTGGITEAFF. CDR3 in DNA: TGTGCCAGCAGCCCCACAGGGGGGATCACTGAAGCTTTCTTT.

The chain employs TRBV6-1 and TRBJ2-4; TRBD2 matches at 8 bases. Germline-derived CDR1 and CDR2 are MNHNS and SASEGT. The junction had 10 bases not matched to a gene; V was cut back by 2 bases and J by 4 bases. The CDR3 has 17 amino acids. This CDR3 reads CASSEHPGGDLKNIQYF. CDR3 sequence (DNA): TGTGCCAGCAGTGAACACCCGGGGGGGGACCTTAAAAACATTCAGTACTTC.

The V call is TRBV5-6, the J call TRBJ2-3; weak D call: TRBD1 (5 bases). This CDR3 has 15 amino acids. The V and J ends lost 1 base and 1 base respectively, with 10 bases between them. CDR1 is SGHDT, CDR2 YYEEEE, per germline. The DNA of the CDR3 is TGTGCCAGCAGCTTGCGACAGAGCGGCACAGATACGCAGTATTTT. As protein: CASSLRQSGTDTQYF.

The rearrangement links TRBV15 to TRBJ2-1; D is perhaps TRBD2 (6 bases). Looked up from germline, CDR1 is LNHNV and CDR2 is YYDKDF (reference sequence). Trimming removed 5 bases from V and 4 bases from J, with 12 bases in between. The CDR3 covers 14 residues. DNA for the CDR3: TGTGCCACCAGCGGTGGTGGGGGGTACAATGAGCAGTTCTTC. This gives the protein CATSGGGGYNEQFF.

This sequence joins TRBV2 and TRBJ1-2; TRBD1 might be the D (6 bases). Deletions cut 10 bases from V and 6 bases from J, with 21 bases between. The CDR3 runs to 14 residues. Per the germline V gene, CDR1 is SNHLY and CDR2 is FYNNEI. CDR3 sequence (DNA): TGTGCCATGGACCGCCGGGACATCACTCATGGCTACACCTTC. As protein: CAMDRRDITHGYTF.

This clone turned up a few times. V is TRBV20-1 and J is TRBJ2-2; D ambiguous. V was cut by 3 bases and J by 3 bases, with 11 bases left in between. This CDR3 is 14 amino acids long. Germline V gene data show CDR1 as DFQATT and CDR2 as SNEGSKA (reference sequence). CDR3 protein: CSASSSLDTGELFF. The CDR3 DNA reads TGCAGTGCTAGTAGTAGTCTTGACACCGGGGAGCTGTTTTTT.

This clone was counted a few times. The chain joins TRBV24-1 to TRBJ2-3, with D maybe TRBD2 (6 bases). Germline values: CDR1 KGHDR, CDR2 SFDVKD. CDR3 size: 16 residues. The V and J ends lost 3 bases and 3 bases respectively, with 15 bases between them. The CDR3 here is CATSDSRRDQTDTQYF. CDR3 sequence (DNA): TGTGCCACCAGTGATAGTCGGCGGGATCAAACAGATACGCAGTATTTT.

This chain links TRBV10-2 with TRBJ1-1; 7 positions match TRBD1. The CDR3 has 13 residues. From germline, CDR1 is WSHSY and CDR2 SAAADI. V shed 6 bases, J shed 5 bases, and the junction held 6 bases outside the gene matches. The CDR3 sequence: CASSQGVRTEAFF. Here the CDR3 DNA reads TGCGCCAGCAGCCAGGGGGTGCGGACTGAAGCTTTCTTT.

This rearrangement joins TRBV6-1 to TRBJ2-7; 8 nucleotides agree with TRBD2. V lost 1 base, J lost 3 bases, and 5 bases stayed unmatched. Germline-derived CDR1 and CDR2 are MNHNS and SASEGT. The CDR3 spans 15 residues. CDR3 loop: CASSEGLAGFYEQYV. CDR3 coding DNA: TGTGCCAGCAGTGAAGGTCTAGCGGGCTTCTACGAGCAGTACGTC.

This chain links TRBV29-1 with TRBJ1-2; no reliable D call. V lost 3 bases and J lost 4, with 12 bases in between. CDR1 is SQVTM and CDR2 is ANQGSEA in the germline V gene. The CDR3 runs 13 residues. In DNA, the CDR3 is TGCAGCGTTGATATTGGTACAGTCTATGGCTACACCTTC. Translated, it gives CSVDIGTVYGYTF.

This chain uses TRBV9 with TRBJ1-5; D ambiguous. The CDR3 runs to 15 residues. CDR1 and CDR2 (germline): SGDLS, YYNGEE. V dropped 0 bases and J dropped 1 base, with 8 bases sitting between them. CDR3: CASSVGGRSNQPQHF. CDR3 DNA: TGTGCCAGCAGCGTAGGAGGGAGAAGCAATCAGCCCCAGCATTTT.

The V and J genes are TRBV2 and TRBJ1-5, with D tentatively TRBD1 (6 bases). Trimming cost V 4 bases and J 5 bases, with 9 bases left between them. CDR3 size: 13 residues. The germline V gene has CDR1 SNHLY and CDR2 FYNNEI. The CDR3 nucleotides read TGTGCCAGCAGTGCGGACAGCTATCAGCCCCAGCATTTT. Its protein is CASSADSYQPQHF. The complete variable domain, with remaining parts taken from reference TRBV2 and TRBJ1-5, reads EPEVTQTPSHQVTQMGQEVILRCVPISNHLYFYWYRQILGQKVEFLVSFYNNEISEKSEIFDDQFSVERPDGSNFTLKIRSTKLEDSAMYFCASSADSYQPQHFGDGTRLSIL.

V gene TRBV5-6 combines with J gene TRBJ2-3; 10 nucleotides line up with TRBD2. The V gene's germline CDR1 is SGHDT and CDR2 YYEEEE. This CDR3 contains 15 residues. V shed 4 bases and J 2 bases; nucleotides not matched to a gene: 4. The CDR3 sequence is CASSPGLADTDTQYF. In DNA, the CDR3 is TGTGCCAGCAGCCCCGGACTAGCGGACACAGATACGCAGTATTTT. Supplemented by reference TRBV5-6 and TRBJ2-3, the full variable domain reads DAGVTQSPTHLIKTRGQQVTLRCSPKSGHDTVSWYQQALGQGPQFIFQYYEEEERQRGNFPDRFSGHQFPNYSSELNVNALLLGDSALYLCASSPGLADTDTQYFGPGTRLTVL.

The chain employs TRBV6-5 and TRBJ1-1; 9 bases map to TRBD1. With 5 bases clipped from V and 6 bases from J, the junction kept 4 bases outside the gene matches. This CDR3 spans 13 amino acids. Germline V gene lookup returns CDR1 MNHEY and CDR2 SVGAGI. The CDR3 here is CASSTGTGSEAFF. The CDR3 DNA reads as TGTGCCAGCAGTACCGGGACAGGGTCTGAAGCTTTCTTT.

The gene calls are TRBV5-4 and TRBJ2-3; D may be TRBD2 (5 bases). Trimming pared 4 bases from V and 5 bases from J, leaving 17 bases between. There are 15 residues in the CDR3. Germline CDR1 is SGHNT and CDR2 is YYREEE (reference sequence). CDR3 loop: CASSLVPRGGDTQYF. CDR3 coding DNA: TGTGCCAGCAGCCTCGTCCCCCGAGGAGGAGATACGCAGTATTTT.

This clone was found once. J is TRBJ2-3 and V is TRBV6-2 or TRBV6-3; 13 bases map to TRBD2. The CDR3 totals 19 residues. The germline gives CDR1 MNHEY, CDR2 SVGEGT. V trimming: 2 bases; J trimming: 1 base; junction bases outside the gene matches: 9. CDR3 region: CASSYPEGTSGTRTDTQYF. DNA of the CDR3: TGTGCCAGCAGTTACCCGGAGGGGACTAGCGGGACCCGCACAGATACGCAGTATTTT.

The gene calls are TRBV7-9 and TRBJ2-1; 16 bases are shared with TRBD2. In germline, CDR1 is SEHNR, CDR2 FQNEAQ (reference sequence). J was trimmed by 2 bases and V by 5 bases; bases with no gene match: 9. CDR3 length: 19 amino acids. CDR3 nucleotides: TGTGCCAGCAGCCTCCCCGGGACTAGCGGGGGGGCCCCCTACAATGAGCAGTTCTTC. Translation gives CASSLPGTSGGAPYNEQFF.

Many counts were recorded for this clone. J is TRBJ2-1 and V is TRBV21-1; the table's D call, TRBD1, has no DNA check behind it. TRBV21-1 has pseudogene status. The CDR3 is made up of 13 amino acids. The CDR3 DNA is TGTGCCAGCAGCAATTACAGGGTCAATGAGCAGTTCTTC. The encoded protein is CASSNYRVNEQFF.

This sequence joins TRBV4-3 and TRBJ2-1, with 8 nucleotides matching TRBD2. Germline values: CDR1 LGHNA, CDR2 YSLEER. The length of the CDR3 is 16 residues. J gave up 5 bases and V 4 bases, and 10 bases lay outside the gene matches. The CDR3 is CASSPGLRGAHNEQFF. CDR3 nucleotides: TGCGCCAGCAGCCCTGGCCTGCGGGGGGCCCACAATGAGCAGTTCTTC.

This rearrangement joins TRBV27 to TRBJ1-1; 7 nucleotides line up with TRBD1. Germline V gene sequence: CDR1 MNHEY, CDR2 SMNVEV (reference sequence). This CDR3 has 16 residues. The junction had 12 bases not matched to a gene; V was cut back by 1 base and J by 7 bases. The CDR3 nucleotides are TGTGCCAGCAGTTTATATCCCCCTGCAGGGGGTGGTGAAGCTTTCTTT. Amino acids: CASSLYPPAGGGEAFF.

The V call is TRBV6-5, the J call TRBJ1-3, with 9 bases lining up with TRBD1. Trimming removed 10 bases from V and 1 base from J; junction bases left unmatched: 8. From germline, CDR1 is MNHEY and CDR2 SVGAGI. This CDR3 is built from 15 residues. The CDR3 is CAISDRGVSGNTIYF. In DNA form, the CDR3 reads TGTGCCATATCAGACAGGGGGGTTTCTGGAAACACCATATATTTT.

The chain couples TRBV4-3 to TRBJ2-2, with D maybe TRBD2 (6 bases). V lost 3 bases and J 6 bases, leaving 14 bases between the germline ends. The CDR3 totals 15 residues. Germline CDR1 and CDR2: LGHNA and YSLEER. The CDR3 nucleotides read TGCGCCAGCAGCCATTATGGAGGGGATTCCGGGGAGCTGTTTTTT. Amino acid sequence: CASSHYGGDSGELFF.

The V and J genes are TRBV5-5 and TRBJ2-5, with D perhaps TRBD2 (5 bases). The CDR3 is made up of 16 amino acids. Trimming took 0 bases from V and 2 from J, leaving 14 bases between them. CDR1 and CDR2 from the germline V gene are SGHKS and YYEKEE (reference sequence). The CDR3 sequence is CASSLAPVSGQETQYF. DNA of the CDR3: TGTGCCAGCAGCTTGGCCCCCGTATCGGGGCAAGAGACCCAGTACTTC.

The J gene is TRBJ1-2, the V gene TRBV19; TRBD1 might be the D (5 bases). The V end was cut by 11 bases, the J end by 1 base, with 14 bases between. Germline CDR1 LNHDA, CDR2 SQIVND (reference sequence). This CDR3 comprises 13 residues. CDR3 sequence (DNA): TGTGCCGTTCGACAGATGGATAACTATGGCTACACCTTC. This sequence encodes CAVRQMDNYGYTF.

This clone showed up just a few times. This chain joins TRBV3-1 (or the pseudogene TRBV3-2) and TRBJ1-3; 8 positions agree with TRBD1. This CDR3 is 16 amino acids long. V shed 5 bases, J shed 2 bases, and the junction held 8 bases outside the gene matches. CDR1 and CDR2 (germline): LGHDT, YNNKEL (reference sequence). The CDR3 protein is CASSSRGLEAGNTIYF. As DNA, the CDR3 is TGTGCCAGCAGCTCCAGGGGGCTAGAGGCTGGAAACACCATATATTTT.

The V call is TRBV5-6, the J call TRBJ1-2; possible D gene TRBD1, 6 bases. Germline CDR1 is SGHDT and CDR2 is YYEEEE. The CDR3 extends over 15 amino acids. V lost 0 bases to trimming and J lost 5 bases, with 14 bases between them. The CDR3 reads CASSLERGRGYGYTF. CDR3 DNA: TGTGCCAGCAGCTTGGAGCGGGGGCGCGGGTATGGCTACACCTTC.

J is TRBJ1-2 and V is TRBV28, with D perhaps TRBD1 (5 bases). This CDR3 has 12 residues. Between the trimmed V and J ends, which lost 3 bases and 5 bases, there was a span of 7 bases. In germline, CDR1 is MDHEN, CDR2 SYDVKM. The CDR3 spells CASSFKGYGYTF. CDR3 DNA sequence: TGTGCCAGCAGTTTTAAGGGGTATGGCTACACCTTC.

The J gene is TRBJ2-1, the V gene TRBV9; D is possibly TRBD2 (5 bases). CDR1 is SGDLS, CDR2 YYNGEE, per germline. Trimming left V 3 bases short and J 5 bases short, with 6 bases between. The CDR3 loop spans 12 amino acids. The CDR3: CASSERNNEQFF. CDR3 in DNA: TGTGCCAGCAGCGAGCGGAACAATGAGCAGTTCTTC.

This chain joins TRBV6-6 and TRBJ1-4, with 8 bases lining up with TRBD1. The germline V gene has CDR1 MNHNY and CDR2 SVGAGI (reference sequence). The CDR3 runs to 14 residues. V was clipped by 6 bases and J by 1 base; unmatched bases: 1. Here the CDR3 reads CASSTGGTNEKLFF. CDR3 sequence (DNA): TGTGCCAGCAGCACAGGGGGAACTAATGAAAAACTGTTTTTT.